A single sample gave rise to the 10 T cell receptor beta chains below, sequenced in a study of blood T cell repertoires in COVID-19. Sequencing used immunoSEQ multiplex PCR; TCRdb keeps in-frame clones, though not all of them. This sample has approximately 300,000 clones, with around 90% found just once. The sample consisted of PBMCs or T cells enriched from blood (not recorded which). These receptors all stem from a woman aged 25 to 39 who had recovered from COVID-19.

The J gene is TRBJ2-1, the V gene TRBV29-1; D ambiguous. With 6 bases removed from V and 7 bases from J, the gap between germline ends came to 7 bases. The CDR3 consists of 10 residues. Germline values: CDR1 SQVTM, CDR2 ANQGSEA. The CDR3 region has the DNA TGCAGCGTACGAGGTAATGAGCAGTTCTTC. Protein: CSVRGNEQFF.

This rearrangement joins TRBV9 to TRBJ2-1, with TRBD2 as a possible D gene (6 bases). This CDR3 contains 17 residues. The germline gives CDR1 SGDLS, CDR2 YYNGEE. The V gene lost 0 bases and the J gene lost 0 bases, with 13 bases spanning the gap. The CDR3 coding sequence is TGTGCCAGCAGCGTAGGCGGGACCCCGAGCTCCTACAATGAGCAGTTCTTC. Translating it yields CASSVGGTPSSYNEQFF.

The chain links TRBV18 to TRBJ1-2, with a tentative D call TRBD1 (6 bases). This CDR3 is built from 14 residues. From germline, CDR1 is KGHSH and CDR2 LQKENI. Trimming stripped 3 bases from V and 3 bases from J, with 11 bases between. This CDR3 reads CASSPRQDDYGYTF. The CDR3 DNA reads as TGTGCCAGCTCACCCAGACAGGACGACTATGGCTACACCTTC.

The chain carries TRBV28 and TRBJ1-2, with TRBD1 identical over 9 bases. Germline-derived CDR1 and CDR2 are MDHEN and SYDVKM. This CDR3 spans 14 amino acids. With V trimmed by 5 bases and J by 6 bases, 7 bases remained unmatched. CDR3 residues: CASSTGTGRNGYTF. As DNA, the CDR3 is TGTGCCAGCAGTACCGGGACAGGGAGAAATGGCTACACCTTC.

This clone has just one count. As DNA, the CDR3 is TGTGCCAGTCGGGGGGTTACCTCTGGAAACACCATATATTTT. Residues: CASRGVTSGNTIYF. The chain couples TRBV7-8 to TRBJ1-3; D may be TRBD1 (5 bases). This CDR3 comprises 14 residues. The germline gives CDR1 SGHVS, CDR2 FQNEAQ. V lost 9 bases and J lost 0, with 12 bases in between.

The chain recombines TRBV4-3 with TRBJ1-4; no clear D gene. The CDR3 has 15 amino acids. In germline, CDR1 is LGHNA, CDR2 YSLEER. V was shortened by 1 base and J by 7 bases, with 13 bases between the two germline ends. CDR3 loop: CASSQGSPPGEKLFF. CDR3 nucleotides: TGCGCCAGCAGCCAAGGGTCCCCACCAGGTGAAAAACTGTTTTTT.

The rearrangement links TRBV29-1 to TRBJ1-3, with 8 bases that match TRBD1. CDR1 and CDR2 from the germline V gene are SQVTM and ANQGSEA. The CDR3 is 13 residues long. After removal of 7 bases from V and 2 bases from J, the junction contained 4 bases not matched to a gene. The CDR3, as DNA: TGCAGCGCAAAACAGGGGGCTGGAAACACCATATATTTT. It codes for CSAKQGAGNTIYF.

The J gene is TRBJ2-3, the V gene TRBV4-2; 7 bases fit TRBD2. Germline V gene sequence: CDR1 LGHNA, CDR2 YNFKEQ. This CDR3 is 14 amino acids long. Trimming removed 0 bases from V and 5 bases from J; junction bases left unmatched: 2. The CDR3 protein is CASSQDGGGDTQYF. In nucleotides, the CDR3 is TGTGCCAGCAGCCAAGACGGCGGGGGAGATACGCAGTATTTT.

This clone was found a few times. The V and J genes are TRBV27 and TRBJ2-3; no firm D call. Between the trimmed V and J ends, which lost 7 bases and 4 bases, there was a span of 21 bases. There are 16 residues in the CDR3. Per germline, CDR1 MNHEY and CDR2 SMNVEV (reference sequence). CDR3 in amino acids: CASKIGRQVAPDTQYF. DNA of the CDR3: TGTGCCAGCAAAATCGGCAGGCAGGTTGCTCCAGATACGCAGTATTTT.

The V and J genes are TRBV11-2 and TRBJ2-5; 9 positions match TRBD2. The CDR3 loop spans 17 amino acids. The V gene end was trimmed by 5 bases and the J gene end by 5 bases; junction bases not matched to a gene: 15. Germline V gene sequence: CDR1 SGHAT, CDR2 FQNNGV. CDR3 residues: CASSPGRRGGLGETQYF. The CDR3 DNA is TGTGCCAGCAGCCCCGGGAGGCGGGGGGGCCTGGGGGAGACCCAGTACTTC.